The 24 T cell receptor beta chains below were found in one sample sequenced in a study of OX40 agonist ivuxolimab in advanced cancers. The table came from immunoSEQ multiplex PCR; TCRdb's copy has only in-frame clones and leaves some out. The profile shows 20,000 to 25,000 clones, roughly 83% of them singletons. The input for sequencing was CD4+ or CD8+ T cells sorted from blood, taken in a trial of the OX40 agonist ivuxolimab. Receptor source: an adult with an advanced solid tumor such as melanoma, head and neck, liver or kidney cancer.

This sequence joins TRBV30 and TRBJ2-3, with 10 positions matching TRBD2. The germline gives CDR1 GTSNPN, CDR2 SVGIG (reference sequence). The CDR3 is 16 residues long. Trimming removed 5 bases from V and 2 bases from J; junction bases left unmatched: 10. CDR3 in DNA: TGTGCCTGGCATGATCTAGCGGGAGTGGCCACAGATACGCAGTATTTT. Protein product: CAWHDLAGVATDTQYF.

The chain carries TRBV27 and TRBJ2-2; the D call may be TRBD1 or TRBD2 (5 bases each). Trimming shortened V by 5 bases and J by 4 bases, and 11 bases separated the two germline ends. The CDR3 extends over 14 amino acids. Germline loops: CDR1 MNHEY, CDR2 SMNVEV (reference sequence). The CDR3 is CASSRDGSTGELFF. The CDR3 nucleotides are TGTGCCAGCAGTCGGGACGGTAGCACCGGGGAGCTGTTTTTT.

The V and J genes are TRBV7-2 and TRBJ2-7, with D hard to call. Germline-derived CDR1 and CDR2 are SGHTA and FQGNSA. The CDR3 length is 13 residues. V was trimmed by 6 bases and J by 6 bases, leaving 15 bases between them. In DNA, the CDR3 is TGTGCCAGCAGAAATCCCCTCTACGGCGAGCAGTACTTC. This gives the protein CASRNPLYGEQYF.

The V gene is TRBV7-2, the J gene TRBJ1-2; no reliable D call. The germline gives CDR1 SGHTA, CDR2 FQGNSA. Trimming pared 1 base from V and 7 bases from J, leaving 7 bases between. The CDR3 has 12 residues. The CDR3 loop reads CASSLGGRGYTF. The CDR3 bases are TGTGCCAGCAGCTTAGGGGGTCGTGGCTACACCTTC.

The chain carries TRBV28 and TRBJ2-3; D not certain. Germline CDR1 MDHEN, CDR2 SYDVKM. The V end was cut by 2 bases, the J end by 1 base, with 10 bases between. This CDR3 spans 15 amino acids. CDR3 in amino acids: CASSLEITGTDTQYF. The DNA of the CDR3 is TGTGCCAGCAGTTTAGAGATTACAGGCACAGATACGCAGTATTTT. Complete variable domain (other parts from reference TRBV28 and TRBJ2-3): DVKVTQSSRYLVKRTGEKVFLECVQDMDHENMFWYRQDPGLGLRLIYFSYDVKMKEKGDIPEGYSVSREKKERFSLILESASTNQTSMYLCASSLEITGTDTQYFGPGTRLTVL.

The rearrangement links TRBV19 to TRBJ1-3, with TRBD1 as a possible D gene (6 bases). Trimming took 6 bases from V and 0 from J, leaving 12 bases between them. The CDR3 has 15 residues. Germline CDR1 LNHDA, CDR2 SQIVND (reference sequence). The CDR3, as DNA: TGTGCCAGTAGCCCGGACAGATCCTCTGGAAACACCATATATTTT. Amino acid sequence: CASSPDRSSGNTIYF.

The V and J genes are TRBV1 and TRBJ2-7; the table assigns TRBD2, which was not confirmed against the DNA. TRBV1 represents a pseudogene. This CDR3 has 13 amino acids. CDR3 DNA: TGCACCAGCAGCCTTCCTCAAGCGGCGGCTGAGGACTTC. This sequence encodes CTSSLPQAAAEDF.

This sequence joins TRBV27 and TRBJ2-5; perhaps TRBD2 as D (6 bases). The germline V gene has CDR1 MNHEY and CDR2 SMNVEV (reference sequence). The CDR3 is 14 residues long. The V end was cut by 5 bases, the J end by 10 bases, with 20 bases between. This CDR3 is CASSPSGSWGDQYF. CDR3 coding DNA: TGTGCCAGCAGTCCGTCGGGAAGCTGGGGGGACCAGTACTTC.

The gene calls are TRBV29-1 and TRBJ2-3; TRBD1 matches 7 bases. The CDR3 covers 15 residues. V trimming: 5 bases; J trimming: 2 bases; junction bases outside the gene matches: 10. CDR1 is SQVTM, CDR2 ANQGSEA, per germline. CDR3 in DNA: TGCAGCGTTTTTGACAGGGAAAGGATCACAGATACGCAGTATTTT. Its translation: CSVFDRERITDTQYF.

This chain links TRBV6-5 with TRBJ2-7; possible D gene TRBD1, 5 bases. Trimming took 4 bases from V and 0 from J, leaving 13 bases between them. This CDR3 has 15 residues. Germline-derived CDR1 and CDR2 are MNHEY and SVGAGI. The CDR3 DNA reads TGTGCCAGCAGTTCTGGACATCCCCTCTCCTACGAGCAGTACTTC. The encoded protein is CASSSGHPLSYEQYF.

J is TRBJ2-1 and V is TRBV4-3; TRBD2 matches at 7 bases. The CDR3 extends over 13 amino acids. Germline-derived CDR1 and CDR2 are LGHNA and YSLEER. With V trimmed by 4 bases and J by 8 bases, 5 bases remained unmatched. The CDR3 sequence: CASSPGLVHEQFF. In DNA, the CDR3 is TGCGCCAGCAGCCCAGGACTAGTGCATGAGCAGTTCTTC.

This chain joins TRBV5-6 and TRBJ2-3, with D uncertain. The CDR3 length is 14 residues. CDR1 and CDR2 from the germline V gene are SGHDT and YYEEEE. V lost 4 bases and J lost 2, with 11 bases in between. The CDR3 is CASSLSVYTDTQYF. The CDR3 nucleotides are TGTGCCAGCAGCCTCAGCGTATACACAGATACGCAGTATTTT.

The V gene is TRBV13, the J gene TRBJ1-2; D unresolved. The V end was cut by 0 bases, the J end by 6 bases, with 8 bases between. CDR1 is PRHDT and CDR2 is FYEKMQ in the germline V gene (reference sequence). The CDR3 runs to 13 residues. In DNA form, the CDR3 reads TGTGCCAGCAGCTTAGGCTTCAAGGATGGCTACACCTTC. Its protein product is CASSLGFKDGYTF.

The chain combines TRBV6-5 with TRBJ2-7; D is uncertain. Looked up from germline, CDR1 is MNHEY and CDR2 is SVGAGI. Trimming stripped 2 bases from V and 3 bases from J, with 14 bases between. The CDR3 loop spans 15 amino acids. The CDR3 protein is CASSYEAGYFYEQYF. CDR3 coding DNA: TGTGCCAGCAGTTACGAGGCAGGTTACTTCTACGAGCAGTACTTC.

The CDR3 DNA sequence: TGTGCCAGCAGTTTATTGGGGACAGACGTTGATACGCAGTATTTT. Translating it yields CASSLLGTDVDTQYF. V gene TRBV28 combines with J gene TRBJ2-3; 7 bases are shared with TRBD1. With 1 base clipped from V and 6 bases from J, the junction kept 7 bases outside the gene matches. This CDR3 is built from 15 residues. Germline V gene data show CDR1 as MDHEN and CDR2 as SYDVKM.

The chain joins TRBV5-4 to TRBJ2-7; no firm D call. Germline loops: CDR1 SGHNT, CDR2 YYREEE (reference sequence). This CDR3 region has 14 residues. Trimming stripped 4 bases from V and 5 bases from J, with 16 bases between. The CDR3 DNA follows: TGTGCCAGCAGCATGCTGGGCCCGGGCGACGAGCAGTACTTC. It translates to CASSMLGPGDEQYF.

This clone was recorded a few times. The V call is TRBV28, the J call TRBJ2-1; D possibly corresponds to TRBD1 (7 bases). This CDR3 is 15 amino acids long. Germline V gene lookup returns CDR1 MDHEN and CDR2 SYDVKM. Trimming removed 3 bases at V and 1 base at J, with 10 bases between. The CDR3 region is CASSFQGGSYNEQFF. CDR3 sequence (DNA): TGTGCCAGCAGTTTCCAGGGGGGATCCTACAATGAGCAGTTCTTC.

The chain combines TRBV9 with TRBJ1-5; D is possibly TRBD1 (5 bases). Trimming left V 0 bases short and J 5 bases short, with 12 bases between. This CDR3 region has 15 residues. Germline V gene lookup returns CDR1 SGDLS and CDR2 YYNGEE. CDR3 nucleotide sequence: TGTGCCAGCAGCGTAGGGGGGGATGGCTATCAGCCCCAGCATTTT. Amino acid sequence: CASSVGGDGYQPQHF.

V usage is TRBV4-3 and J usage is TRBJ1-1; TRBD1 agrees at 8 bases. V lost 4 bases, J lost 1 base, and 2 bases stayed unmatched. The CDR3 runs to 14 residues. CDR1 is LGHNA, CDR2 YSLEER, per germline. In nucleotides, the CDR3 is TGCGCCAGCAGCCCGACAGGGGCGAACACTGAAGCTTTCTTT. Amino acids: CASSPTGANTEAFF.

This clone rates as medium-sized. This chain connects TRBV29-1 to TRBJ1-3; possibly TRBD1 for D (5 bases). CDR3 size: 11 residues. V was trimmed by 6 bases and J by 8 bases, leaving 11 bases between them. Germline values: CDR1 SQVTM, CDR2 ANQGSEA. CDR3 bases: TGCAGCGTGCGTCAGGGCGACACCATATATTTT. Encoded protein: CSVRQGDTIYF.

This clone was seen a few times. The chain carries TRBV15 and TRBJ2-7; D may match TRBD1 or TRBD2 (5 bases each). Germline CDR1 LNHNV, CDR2 YYDKDF (reference sequence). Deletions cut 0 bases from V and 6 bases from J, with 12 bases between. There are 14 residues in the CDR3. CDR3 residues: CATSREWAGTEQYF. The DNA for the CDR3 is TGTGCCACCAGCAGAGAATGGGCCGGGACCGAGCAGTACTTC.

This rearrangement joins TRBV19 to TRBJ2-7, with D possibly being TRBD1 or TRBD2 (5 bases each). In germline, CDR1 is LNHDA, CDR2 SQIVND (reference sequence). V lost 6 bases and J 2 bases, leaving 20 bases between the germline ends. This CDR3 has 16 amino acids. CDR3 nucleotide sequence: TGTGCCAGTAGCGGAAACCGGGACCCGATGCCCTACGAGCAGTACTTC. Translation: CASSGNRDPMPYEQYF. Full variable domain (outside the CDR3, taken from reference TRBV19 and TRBJ2-7): DGGITQSPKYLFRKEGQNVTLSCEQNLNHDAMYWYRQDPGQGLRLIYYSQIVNDFQKGDIAEGYSVSREKKESFPLTVTSAQKNPTAFYLCASSGNRDPMPYEQYFGPGTRLTVT.

The J gene is TRBJ2-2, the V gene TRBV6-1, with D possibly being TRBD2 (6 bases). From germline, CDR1 is MNHNS and CDR2 SASEGT. Trimming took off 8 bases at V and 7 bases at J, with 11 bases between the two ends. The CDR3 extends over 12 amino acids. The CDR3 DNA reads TGTGCCAGCTTTTCGGGGGACGGGGAGCTGTTTTTT. Protein sequence: CASFSGDGELFF.

In DNA form, the CDR3 reads TGTGCCAGCAGTTTGGGGGCAGCGAATGAAAAACTGTTTTTT. It translates to CASSLGAANEKLFF. The J gene is TRBJ1-4, the V gene TRBV27, with TRBD1 as a possible D gene (6 bases). CDR3 size: 14 residues. In germline, CDR1 is MNHEY, CDR2 SMNVEV (reference sequence). V lost 3 bases, J lost 5 bases, and 10 bases lay in between.